This TCR beta chain derives from a study of blood T cell repertoires in COVID-19. Study details: Samples representing acute and convalescent COVID-19 were sourced from the United States, Italy and Spain.

The authors' processing: For nucleated cells, counts were estimated from reference gene primer amplification. Some clones are missing from TCRdb's copy, which holds only in-frame ones; the method was immunoSEQ multiplex PCR. From that table come the V and J calls and clone size; the DNA was used to work out D and trimming. The data contain some 130,000 clones, roughly 83% of them singletons. CDR3 length equals 15 residues. The V end was cut by 1 base, the J end by 7 bases, with 16 bases between. From germline, CDR1 is GTSNPN and CDR2 SVGIG (reference sequence). The study drew participants aged roughly 18 to 95 years from 24 US areas. Self-reported history from a screening survey and questionnaire set each donor's cohort.

The specimen sequenced was PBMCs or T cells enriched from blood (not recorded which). The TCR sequence derives from a man aged 35-49 years with acute COVID-19. V and J are TRBV30 and TRBJ2-2; D is uncertain. The CDR3 spells CAWSANTLRLGELFF. CDR3 in DNA: TGTGCCTGGAGTGCAAACACCCTAAGACTCGGGGAGCTGTTTTTT.